The 18 T cell receptor beta chains below all came from one sample that was sequenced in a study of PD-1 blockade in mismatch repair-deficient tumors. The data were produced by immunoSEQ multiplex PCR, yet TCRdb's version contains in-frame clones alone and is incomplete. Altogether tens of thousands of clones are present, 81% being singletons, with the ten largest covering just over 2.5%. The source was peripheral blood, collected 12 weeks after starting pembrolizumab. The receptors originated from an adult with mismatch repair-deficient cancer.

This rearrangement joins TRBV18 to TRBJ2-2, with no clear D. CDR3 length: 12 residues. CDR1 is KGHSH and CDR2 is LQKENI in the germline V gene. Deletions cut 6 bases from V and 7 bases from J, with 9 bases between. DNA for the CDR3: TGTGCCAGCTCCCTCGGTGACGGGGAGCTGTTTTTT. This codes for CASSLGDGELFF.

CDR3 sequence reads: CAISGGTGGDEQYF. The DNA of the CDR3 is TGTGCCATCAGTGGGGGGACAGGGGGAGACGAGCAGTACTTC. The chain couples TRBV10-3 to TRBJ2-7; 11 nucleotides align to TRBD1. Germline CDR1 and CDR2: ENHRY and SYGVKD. Unmatched junction bases numbered 4, after V lost 4 bases and J lost 5 bases. This CDR3 is 14 amino acids long.

The J gene is TRBJ1-3, the V gene TRBV13; perhaps TRBD1 as D (6 bases). Germline CDR1 PRHDT, CDR2 FYEKMQ (reference sequence). V shed 2 bases and J shed 4 bases, with 12 bases lying between them. The CDR3 sequence is 15 residues long. The CDR3 DNA reads TGTGCCAGCAGCTTAAGAAGGACAGCCGGAAACACCATATATTTT. It is translated as CASSLRRTAGNTIYF.

This clone was seen a few times. The rearrangement uses TRBV19 and TRBJ1-3; D is possibly TRBD1 (6 bases). The CDR3 has 15 amino acids. V was trimmed by 3 bases and J by 0 bases, leaving 9 bases between them. Germline lookup yields CDR1 LNHDA and CDR2 SQIVND (reference sequence). CDR3 protein: CASSIGQSSGNTIYF. The CDR3, as DNA: TGTGCCAGTAGTATCGGACAGAGCTCTGGAAACACCATATATTTT.

The V call is TRBV18, the J call TRBJ2-3; the D gene could be TRBD1 or TRBD2 (5 bases each). Trimming cost V 5 bases and J 4 bases, with 16 bases left between them. The CDR3 is made up of 15 amino acids. CDR1 and CDR2 (germline): KGHSH, LQKENI. CDR3 sequence reads: CASSGQGATADTQYF. CDR3 nucleotide sequence: TGTGCCAGCTCAGGTCAGGGAGCGACGGCAGATACGCAGTATTTT.

The rearrangement links TRBV6-1 to TRBJ1-2, with a tentative D call TRBD1 (6 bases). Trimming cost V 3 bases and J 3 bases, with 11 bases left between them. Germline V lookup: CDR1 MNHNS, CDR2 SASEGT. The CDR3 covers 14 residues. The CDR3 bases are TGTGCCAGCAGTGATATCGGACAGCACTATGGCTACACCTTC. Protein product: CASSDIGQHYGYTF.

In this sample, this clone turned up a few times. The rearrangement uses TRBV28 and TRBJ2-7; D gene ambiguous. Trimming removed 1 base at V and 2 bases at J, with 3 bases between. Germline V lookup: CDR1 MDHEN, CDR2 SYDVKM. The CDR3 is 12 amino acids. CDR3 nucleotide sequence: TGTGCCAGCAGTTTATCAACCTACGAGCAGTACTTC. Translated: CASSLSTYEQYF.

The genes are TRBV9 and TRBJ2-5; 10 nucleotides align to TRBD1. CDR1 is SGDLS and CDR2 is YYNGEE in the germline V gene. J was trimmed by 3 bases and V by 2 bases; bases with no gene match: 1. This CDR3 is 14 amino acids long. This CDR3 reads CASSVTGGKETQYF. The CDR3 nucleotides read TGTGCCAGCAGCGTGACAGGGGGCAAAGAGACCCAGTACTTC.

The genes are TRBV14 and TRBJ1-1; D gene uncertain. Germline lookup yields CDR1 SGHDN and CDR2 FVKESK. The CDR3 extends over 15 amino acids. The V and J ends lost 1 base and 6 bases respectively, with 15 bases between them. For the CDR3, the DNA is TGTGCCAGCAGCCAAGGGGGAAAAGCGACCGCTGAAGCTTTCTTT. This sequence encodes CASSQGGKATAEAFF.

This rearrangement joins TRBV7-2 to TRBJ2-7; D call uncertain. The CDR3 covers 13 residues. Germline assignment: CDR1 SGHTA and CDR2 FQGNSA. Trimming pared 3 bases from V and 0 bases from J, leaving 6 bases between. DNA for the CDR3: TGTGCCAGCAGCTTTACGGACTCCTACGAGCAGTACTTC. It specifies CASSFTDSYEQYF. The whole variable domain, remainder taken from reference TRBV7-2 and TRBJ2-7, is GAGVSQSPSNKVTEKGKDVELRCDPISGHTALYWYRQSLGQGLEFLIYFQGNSAPDKSGLPSDRFSAERTGGSVSTLTIQRTQQEDSAVYLCASSFTDSYEQYFGPGTRLTVT.

The chain links TRBV4-3 to TRBJ1-1; no firm D call. V was trimmed by 6 bases and J by 4 bases, leaving 15 bases between them. The CDR3 is made up of 14 amino acids. Germline V gene data show CDR1 as LGHNA and CDR2 as YSLEER. The CDR3 loop is CASSLRRAGTEAFF. The CDR3 nucleotides are TGCGCCAGCAGTCTCAGACGGGCGGGCACTGAAGCTTTCTTT.

V usage is TRBV19 and J usage is TRBJ2-2; D is unclear. The germline gives CDR1 LNHDA, CDR2 SQIVND (reference sequence). Trimming shortened V by 5 bases and J by 6 bases, and 10 bases separated the two germline ends. The CDR3 length is 13 residues. CDR3: CASSPDVAGELFF. CDR3 in DNA: TGTGCCAGTAGTCCCGACGTGGCCGGGGAGCTGTTTTTT. The entire variable domain, with the rest obtained from reference TRBV19 and TRBJ2-2, is as follows: DGGITQSPKYLFRKEGQNVTLSCEQNLNHDAMYWYRQDPGQGLRLIYYSQIVNDFQKGDIAEGYSVSREKKESFPLTVTSAQKNPTAFYLCASSPDVAGELFFGEGSRLTVL.

This rearrangement joins TRBV5-4 to TRBJ2-1, with TRBD2 matching 8 bases. The CDR3 covers 14 residues. V gave up 0 bases and J gave up 9 bases; unmatched junction bases: 5. CDR1 and CDR2 (germline): SGHNT, YYREEE (reference sequence). CDR3 in amino acids: CASSLESGSSEQFF. The CDR3 DNA reads as TGTGCCAGCAGCTTGGAAAGCGGGAGTAGTGAGCAGTTCTTC.

The chain recombines TRBV29-1 with TRBJ2-5, with 10 bases that match TRBD2. V lost 1 base and J lost 9; bases outside the gene matches: 8. CDR1 and CDR2 from the germline V gene are SQVTM and ANQGSEA. CDR3 length equals 14 residues. DNA for the CDR3: TGCAGCGTTGAAGGCTCTAGCGGGAGATTGTCCCAGTACTTC. It translates to CSVEGSSGRLSQYF.

V is TRBV18 and J is TRBJ2-7; tentatively, D is TRBD2 (5 bases). Germline lookup yields CDR1 KGHSH and CDR2 LQKENI. The CDR3 is 16 residues long. The V end lost 6 bases, the J end lost 5 bases, and 23 bases lay between the germline ends. CDR3 protein: CASSPRAALGADEQYF. CDR3 nucleotide sequence: TGTGCCAGCTCTCCTAGGGCAGCCTTGGGAGCCGACGAGCAGTACTTC.

This chain's CDR3 is CASRRRGLTYGYTF. The CDR3 nucleotides are TGTGCCAGCAGACGCCGGGGTCTCACCTATGGCTACACCTTC. V gene TRBV6-5 combines with J gene TRBJ1-2; D call uncertain. The CDR3 contains 14 residues. Per germline, CDR1 MNHEY and CDR2 SVGAGI. Trimming took 6 bases from V and 4 from J, leaving 15 bases between them.

V usage is TRBV5-1 and J usage is TRBJ2-1; 14 positions match TRBD2. Per germline, CDR1 SGHRS and CDR2 YFSETQ. V lost 3 bases and J lost 9; bases outside the gene matches: 5. This CDR3 has 15 amino acids. CDR3 coding DNA: TGCGCCAGCAGCTCCGGGACTAGCGGGAGAAGTGAGCAGTTCTTC. This gives the protein CASSSGTSGRSEQFF.

The V gene is TRBV7-9, the J gene TRBJ1-1, with 7 bases identical to TRBD1. V dropped 5 bases and J dropped 4; count of bases not matched to a gene: 7. The germline V gene has CDR1 SEHNR and CDR2 FQNEAQ (reference sequence). The CDR3 is 14 amino acids. This CDR3 is CASSREQGLTEAFF. DNA of the CDR3: TGTGCCAGCAGCCGAGAACAGGGGCTCACTGAAGCTTTCTTT.